Each of the 15 T cell receptor beta chains below was sequenced from the same sample in a study of blood T cell repertoires in COVID-19. The protocol was immunoSEQ multiplex PCR, while the TCRdb copy is restricted to in-frame clones and leaves out a portion. The profile shows fewer than 250,000 clones, about 91% of them singletons. The sample comprised peripheral blood. Receptors were obtained from a woman aged 40 to 50 with acute or convalescent COVID-19.

The CDR3 DNA follows: TGTGCCAGCAGCTTACGGCTAGCGGGGGTTACAGATACGCAGTATTTT. It yields the protein CASSLRLAGVTDTQYF. The chain links TRBV7-3 to TRBJ2-3; 10 bases match TRBD2. The CDR3 runs 16 residues. Per the germline V gene, CDR1 is SGHTA and CDR2 is FQGTGA. The V gene end was trimmed by 2 bases and the J gene end by 3 bases; junction bases not matched to a gene: 5. Full variable domain (rest looked up from reference TRBV7-3 and TRBJ2-3): GAGVSQTPSNKVTEKGKYVELRCDPISGHTALYWYRQSLGQGPEFLIYFQGTGAADDSGLPNDRFFAVRPEGSVSTLKIQRTERGDSAVYLCASSLRLAGVTDTQYFGPGTRLTVL.

The chain joins TRBV5-5 to TRBJ1-1; 10 bases are shared with TRBD1. Trimming at V came to 4 bases and at J to 8 bases, leaving 5 bases not matched to a gene. The germline V gene has CDR1 SGHKS and CDR2 YYEKEE (reference sequence). This CDR3 is built from 13 residues. CDR3 nucleotides: TGTGCCAGCAGCCTGACAGGGGGCTGGGAAGCTTTCTTT. Its protein product is CASSLTGGWEAFF. Using reference TRBV5-5 and TRBJ1-1 for the parts outside the CDR3, the full variable domain is DAGVTQSPTHLIKTRGQQVTLRCSPISGHKSVSWYQQVLGQGPQFIFQYYEKEERGRGNFPDRFSARQFPNYSSELNVNALLLGDSALYLCASSLTGGWEAFFGQGTRLTVV.

This chain joins TRBV10-1 and TRBJ2-1; TRBD2 aligns across 11 bases. Trimming took 6 bases from V and 3 from J; bases not matched to a gene: 4. The CDR3 is made up of 15 amino acids. Germline V gene lookup returns CDR1 WNHNN and CDR2 SYGVQD (reference sequence). CDR3 protein: CASSPGTSGYNEQFF. The CDR3 DNA is TGCGCCAGCAGCCCCGGGACTAGCGGCTACAATGAGCAGTTCTTC.

The chain combines TRBV7-8 with TRBJ2-2; 8 positions match TRBD1. This CDR3 region has 15 residues. Germline CDR1 and CDR2: SGHVS and FQNEAQ. V was pared by 3 bases and J by 6 bases, with 6 bases of the junction left unmatched. The CDR3: CASSFRQGASGELFF. In nucleotides, the CDR3 is TGTGCCAGCAGCTTCCGTCAGGGGGCATCCGGGGAGCTGTTTTTT.

V and J are TRBV11-2 and TRBJ2-1, with 8 positions matching TRBD2. V lost 0 bases, J lost 3 bases, and 7 bases stayed unmatched. The CDR3 runs 17 residues. Germline V lookup: CDR1 SGHAT, CDR2 FQNNGV. In nucleotides, the CDR3 is TGTGCCAGCAGCTTAGATTCAATAGCGGGGAGCTACAATGAGCAGTTCTTC. Protein product: CASSLDSIAGSYNEQFF.

In DNA, the CDR3 is TGCGCCAGCAGCCCCGGGGACAGGGAAAAACTGTTTTTT. Translation: CASSPGDREKLFF. The chain employs TRBV5-1 and TRBJ1-4; 8 bases agree with TRBD1. CDR1 SGHRS and CDR2 YFSETQ come from the germline V gene. V lost 4 bases to trimming and J lost 8 bases; unmatched junction nucleotides: 4. The CDR3 length is 13 residues.

The chain has TRBV23-1 and TRBJ1-6, with D unclear. TRBV23-1 belongs to the ORF category, with a function that is uncertain. CDR3 length: 15 amino acids. With 0 bases removed from V and 5 bases from J, the gap between germline ends came to 8 bases. CDR3 sequence reads: CASSQSEGDNSPLHF. CDR3 DNA: TGCGCCAGCAGTCAATCAGAGGGTGATAATTCACCCCTCCACTTT.

V usage is TRBV19 and J usage is TRBJ1-1, with D unresolved. This CDR3 spans 14 amino acids. The germline gives CDR1 LNHDA, CDR2 SQIVND (reference sequence). Trimming shortened V by 1 base and J by 0 bases, and 6 bases separated the two germline ends. The CDR3 bases are TGTGCCAGTAGTATAGCCCCAATGAACACTGAAGCTTTCTTT. Its protein is CASSIAPMNTEAFF.

The chain uses TRBV5-1 and TRBJ1-5; TRBD1 might be the D (6 bases). The germline CDR1 and CDR2 sequences are SGHRS and YFSETQ. Deletions cut 3 bases from V and 2 bases from J, with 12 bases between. This CDR3 spans 15 amino acids. CDR3 DNA: TGCGCCAGCAGCTCAACAGGGTCCGGCAATCAGCCCCAGCATTTT. Encoded protein: CASSSTGSGNQPQHF.

The chain has TRBV6-4 and TRBJ2-2; tentative D call: TRBD2 (5 bases). From germline, CDR1 is MRHNA and CDR2 SNTAGT. CDR3 length equals 14 residues. CDR3 amino acids: CTPGRAGNTGELFF. DNA for the CDR3: TGTACACCCGGCCGGGCGGGGAACACCGGGGAGCTGTTTTTT.

V and J are TRBV7-6 and TRBJ1-2, with D unclear. V was clipped by 10 bases and J by 9 bases, with 6 bases between them. CDR3 length: 8 amino acids. CDR1 and CDR2 from the germline V gene are SGHVS and FNYEAQ. CDR3 nucleotides: TGTGCCATCCTAAGCTACACCTTC. This sequence encodes CAILSYTF.

The CDR3 DNA sequence: TGTGCCATCAGTGGCGACTCGGGCGAGCAGTACGTC. Residues: CAISGDSGEQYV. V usage is TRBV10-3 and J usage is TRBJ2-7; D unresolved. The CDR3 is 12 amino acids. CDR1 ENHRY and CDR2 SYGVKD come from the germline V gene. Trimming took off 4 bases at V and 6 bases at J, with 10 bases between the two ends.

The chain combines TRBV12-3 or TRBV12-4 with TRBJ2-3; no definite D call. This CDR3 comprises 11 residues. V lost 4 bases, J lost 6 bases, and 5 bases lay in between. CDR3 region: CASSSVDTQYF. The DNA of the CDR3 is TGTGCCAGCAGTTCTGTGGATACGCAGTATTTT.

The rearrangement joins TRBV3-1 (or the pseudogene TRBV3-2) to TRBJ2-1, with 14 bases lining up with TRBD2. V lost 6 bases and J lost 1; bases outside the gene matches: 8. Germline CDR1 is LGHDT and CDR2 is YNNKEL (reference sequence). The CDR3 length is 18 residues. As DNA, the CDR3 is TGTGCCAGCAGTCCGACTAGCGGGGGGGCGGGTTCCTACAATGAGCAGTTCTTC. As protein: CASSPTSGGAGSYNEQFF.

This sequence joins TRBV3-1 (or the pseudogene TRBV3-2) and TRBJ1-6; D call uncertain. V was clipped by 4 bases and J by 7 bases, with 17 bases between them. The CDR3 loop spans 16 amino acids. Per the germline V gene, CDR1 is LGHDT and CDR2 is YNNKEL (reference sequence). The CDR3 protein is CASSRLTGSSNSPLHF. In DNA form, the CDR3 reads TGTGCCAGCAGCCGCCTGACGGGGTCCTCCAATTCACCCCTCCACTTT.